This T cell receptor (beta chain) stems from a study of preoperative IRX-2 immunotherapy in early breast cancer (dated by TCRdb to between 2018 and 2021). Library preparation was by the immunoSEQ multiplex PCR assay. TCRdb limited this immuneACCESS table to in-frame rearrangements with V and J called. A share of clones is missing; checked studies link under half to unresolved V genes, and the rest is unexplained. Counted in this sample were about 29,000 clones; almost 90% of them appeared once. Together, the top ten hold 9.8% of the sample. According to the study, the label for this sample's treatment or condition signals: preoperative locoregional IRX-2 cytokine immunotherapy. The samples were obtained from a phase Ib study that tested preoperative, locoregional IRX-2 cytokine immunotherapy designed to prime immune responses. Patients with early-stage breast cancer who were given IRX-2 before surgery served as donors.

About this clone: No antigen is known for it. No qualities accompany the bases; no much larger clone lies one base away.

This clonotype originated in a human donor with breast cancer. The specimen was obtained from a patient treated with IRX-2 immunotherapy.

The CDR3 protein: CASSRTGTLNTEAFF. The nucleotide sequence is TGCGCCAGCAGCCGTACCGGGACACTGAACACTGAAGCTTTCTTT. The chain is made from TRBV4-3 and TRBJ1-1; TRBD1 might be the D gene, on 6 matching bases. V was cut back by 4 bases and J by 0 bases, leaving a gap of 12 bases between them. CDR1 LGHNA and CDR2 YSLEER are derived from the germline V gene. Including the terminal cysteine and phenylalanine, the CDR3 comprises 15 residues. The kept DNA is CDR3 alone, 45 bases in frame from the first base.